These 21 T cell receptor beta chains came from one sample sequenced in a study of cytomegalovirus exposure and HLA in healthy donors. This table comes from immunoSEQ multiplex PCR, and its TCRdb copy is limited to in-frame clones, with some not included. This table holds 120,000 to 150,000 clones, about nine tenths found once. Sequencing was carried out using PBMCs. These receptors were obtained from a man aged 18 to 30 in good health and CMV-seronegative.

The chain has TRBV6-5 and TRBJ1-1; TRBD1 might be the D (5 bases). CDR3 size: 13 residues. The germline V gene has CDR1 MNHEY and CDR2 SVGAGI. The V gene lost 4 bases and the J gene lost 4 bases, with 10 bases spanning the gap. The CDR3 nucleotides are TGTGCCAGCAGTTTGACAGTCTCCACTGAAGCTTTCTTT. Encoded protein: CASSLTVSTEAFF.

The rearrangement links TRBV12-5 to TRBJ1-1; 9 nucleotides line up with TRBD1. This CDR3 is built from 16 residues. V shed 0 bases and J 0 bases; nucleotides not matched to a gene: 2. In germline, CDR1 is LGHNT, CDR2 FRNRAP. DNA of the CDR3: TGTGCTAGTGGTTTGGTGACAGGGGGTGTGAACACTGAAGCTTTCTTT. Translating gives CASGLVTGGVNTEAFF.

In regard to this clone: Additional DNA sequences in this sample encode the identical CDR3. The rearrangement uses TRBV27 and TRBJ2-3; D unresolved. Germline CDR1 MNHEY, CDR2 SMNVEV (reference sequence). Trimming shortened V by 6 bases and J by 2 bases, and 3 bases separated the two germline ends. The CDR3 totals 11 residues. The CDR3 DNA sequence: TGTGCCAGCAGCTCCACAGATACGCAGTATTTT. Protein: CASSSTDTQYF.

The rearrangement links TRBV5-1 to TRBJ2-3; D perhaps matches TRBD1 (6 bases). This CDR3 is 15 amino acids long. Germline V gene data show CDR1 as SGHRS and CDR2 as YFSETQ. V was shortened by 4 bases and J by 0 bases, with 12 bases between the two germline ends. The CDR3 coding sequence is TGCGCCAGCAGCCAAGGACAGACTAGCACAGATACGCAGTATTTT. Protein: CASSQGQTSTDTQYF. Variable domain in full (rest from reference TRBV5-1 and TRBJ2-3): KAGVTQTPRYLIKTRGQQVTLSCSPISGHRSVSWYQQTPGQGLQFLFEYFSETQRNKGNFPGRFSGRQFSNSRSEMNVSTLELGDSALYLCASSQGQTSTDTQYFGPGTRLTVL.

The chain couples TRBV27 to TRBJ1-1; D may be TRBD1 (6 bases). This CDR3 comprises 11 residues. Trimming cost V 7 bases and J 4 bases, with 7 bases left between them. Germline CDR1 MNHEY, CDR2 SMNVEV (reference sequence). The CDR3 reads CASIRGTEAFF. The CDR3 DNA sequence: TGTGCCAGCATCAGGGGCACTGAAGCTTTCTTT.

The rearrangement uses TRBV30 and TRBJ1-2; weak D call: TRBD1 (6 bases). Trimming took off 2 bases at V and 4 bases at J, with 14 bases between the two ends. CDR1 GTSNPN and CDR2 SVGIG come from the germline V gene (reference sequence). CDR3 length: 14 amino acids. The DNA of the CDR3 is TGTGCCTGGAGTTTGGGGGCGCAGAGCTATGGCTACACCTTC. It translates to CAWSLGAQSYGYTF.

The V call is TRBV27, the J call TRBJ2-5; TRBD2 might be the D (6 bases). V lost 0 bases and J lost 3, with 17 bases in between. Germline V gene data show CDR1 as MNHEY and CDR2 as SMNVEV (reference sequence). The CDR3 runs to 17 residues. DNA for the CDR3: TGTGCCAGCAGTTTATCGATGGTGGCTAGCGTAAAAGAGACCCAGTACTTC. Amino acids: CASSLSMVASVKETQYF.

The sample holds a few counts of this clone. The chain combines TRBV19 with TRBJ2-2, with 7 bases aligning to TRBD2. J was trimmed by 1 base and V by 6 bases; bases with no gene match: 8. The CDR3 loop spans 16 amino acids. Germline V gene sequence: CDR1 LNHDA, CDR2 SQIVND (reference sequence). This chain's CDR3 is CASRGRAGVNTGELFF. CDR3 DNA sequence: TGTGCCAGTAGGGGTAGGGCGGGGGTGAACACCGGGGAGCTGTTTTTT.

The chain links TRBV29-1 to TRBJ2-5; D uncertain. Germline-derived CDR1 and CDR2 are SQVTM and ANQGSEA. The length of the CDR3 is 11 residues. The V and J ends lost 6 bases and 6 bases respectively, with 11 bases between them. CDR3 nucleotide sequence: TGCAGCGTGCCTGACACGAAGACCCAGTACTTC. It translates to CSVPDTKTQYF. Based on the CDR3 plus reference TRBV29-1 and TRBJ2-5, the full variable domain is SAVISQKPSRDICQRGTSLTIQCQVDSQVTMMFWYRQQPGQSLTLIATANQGSEATYESGFVIDKFPISRPNLTFSTLTVSNMSPEDSSIYLCSVPDTKTQYFGPGTRLLVL.

The CDR3 region is CASSPTGFAGELFF. The CDR3 DNA reads as TGCGCCAGCAGTCCCACCGGGTTCGCCGGGGAGCTGTTTTTT. The genes are TRBV10-2 and TRBJ2-2; D not resolved. The germline V and J ends were trimmed by 5 bases and 6 bases, with 13 bases remaining between them. CDR1 is WSHSY, CDR2 SAAADI, per germline. CDR3 length: 14 amino acids.

This chain links TRBV7-9 with TRBJ2-3; 7 bases line up with TRBD1. Germline assignment: CDR1 SEHNR and CDR2 FQNEAQ (reference sequence). This CDR3 region has 15 residues. V lost 5 bases and J lost 1; bases outside the gene matches: 6. The CDR3 sequence is CASSATGTGTDTQYF. CDR3 sequence (DNA): TGTGCCAGCAGCGCAACCGGGACAGGCACAGATACGCAGTATTTT. Based on the CDR3 plus reference TRBV7-9 and TRBJ2-3, the full variable domain is DTGVSQNPRHKITKRGQNVTFRCDPISEHNRLYWYRQTLGQGPEFLTYFQNEAQLEKSRLLSDRFSAERPKGSFSTLEIQRTEQGDSAMYLCASSATGTGTDTQYFGPGTRLTVL.

CDR3 sequence (DNA): TGTGCCACCAGCGGCCGGGACAGGGGATTCTACGAGCAGTACTTC. Residues: CATSGRDRGFYEQYF. The gene calls are TRBV15 and TRBJ2-7; 10 nucleotides match TRBD1. This CDR3 is 15 amino acids long. V gave up 5 bases and J gave up 3 bases; unmatched junction bases: 7. Germline loops: CDR1 LNHNV, CDR2 YYDKDF (reference sequence).

V and J are TRBV5-1 and TRBJ1-4, with D perhaps matching TRBD1 (6 bases). The CDR3 is 15 amino acids. V was pared by 4 bases and J by 7 bases, with 17 bases between. The germline gives CDR1 SGHRS, CDR2 YFSETQ. CDR3 DNA sequence: TGCGCCAGCAGCCGTCCGGGGGGCGAGGGTGAAAAACTGTTTTTT. It specifies CASSRPGGEGEKLFF.

The chain couples TRBV25-1 to TRBJ1-6; TRBD1 aligns across 7 bases. V was pared by 8 bases and J by 4 bases, with 11 bases of the junction left unmatched. CDR1 and CDR2 (germline): MGHDK, SYGVNS. The length of the CDR3 is 16 residues. CDR3 sequence (DNA): TGTGCCAGCCAGGGGACTCGACAGGGTTATAATTCACCCCTCCACTTT. It encodes CASQGTRQGYNSPLHF.

This clone was found once. V usage is TRBV7-2 and J usage is TRBJ2-1; weak D call: TRBD2 (6 bases). The CDR3 contains 15 residues. Germline V lookup: CDR1 SGHTA, CDR2 FQGNSA. Trimming stripped 1 base from V and 4 bases from J, with 11 bases between. The CDR3 DNA is TGTGCCAGCAGCTTAGACGGGGGAAGGTACAATGAGCAGTTCTTC. Its protein product is CASSLDGGRYNEQFF.

The chain links TRBV7-6 to TRBJ1-1, with D hard to call. Germline V gene sequence: CDR1 SGHVS, CDR2 FNYEAQ. V was trimmed by 5 bases and J by 4 bases, leaving 14 bases between them. The length of the CDR3 is 14 residues. The CDR3 spells CASSPSFGGTEAFF. The CDR3 DNA is TGTGCCAGCAGCCCCTCATTTGGCGGCACTGAAGCTTTCTTT.

In this sample, this clone turned up once. At one boundary the junction diverges from the germline segment, which might be a read error. The chain joins TRBV5-1 to TRBJ1-4; TRBD1 aligns across 7 bases. The germline gives CDR1 SGHRS, CDR2 YFSETQ. The CDR3 has 15 amino acids. The CDR3: CASMQDPGQIEKLFF. CDR3 sequence (DNA): TGCGCCAGCATGCAAGACCCGGGACAGATCGAAAAATTGTTTTTT.

The gene calls are TRBV7-6 and TRBJ2-1; 7 positions agree with TRBD2. Germline assignment: CDR1 SGHVS and CDR2 FNYEAQ. This CDR3 has 12 amino acids. CDR3 region: CAKTSFSNEQFF. In DNA, the CDR3 is TGTGCGAAGACTAGCTTCAGCAATGAGCAGTTCTTC. Full variable domain (remainder filled in from reference TRBV7-6 and TRBJ2-1): GAGVSQSPRYKVTKRGQDVALRCDPISGHVSLYWYRQALGQGPEFLTYFNYEAQQDKSGLPNDRFSAERPEGSISTLTIQRTEQRDSAMYRCAKTSFSNEQFFGPGTRLTVL.

The chain couples TRBV25-1 to TRBJ2-3; no definite D call. V was pared by 2 bases and J by 4 bases, with 7 bases between. Germline values: CDR1 MGHDK, CDR2 SYGVNS. The CDR3 runs to 13 residues. CDR3: CASSERVSDTQYF. The CDR3, as DNA: TGTGCCAGCAGTGAAAGAGTCTCAGATACGCAGTATTTT.

This clone turned up a few times. The chain carries TRBV19 and TRBJ2-2; 9 bases match TRBD2. Germline V gene data show CDR1 as LNHDA and CDR2 as SQIVND (reference sequence). This CDR3 spans 14 amino acids. With V trimmed by 6 bases and J by 5 bases, 4 bases remained unmatched. As DNA, the CDR3 is TGTGCCAGTAGAGTAAGCGGGGGGACCGGGGAGCTGTTTTTT. Translation gives CASRVSGGTGELFF.

CDR3 sequence reads: CATGHLQETQYF. The CDR3 nucleotides are TGTGCCACCGGACACCTTCAAGAGACCCAGTACTTC. The rearrangement joins TRBV6-1 to TRBJ2-5, with D tentatively TRBD1 (5 bases). Germline CDR1 is MNHNS and CDR2 is SASEGT. There are 12 residues in the CDR3. Trimming pared 10 bases from V and 2 bases from J, leaving 11 bases between.